The entry below describes one T cell receptor (beta chain). This specimen belongs to a study of OX40 agonist ivuxolimab in advanced cancers. Profiled with immunoSEQ multiplex PCR; TCRdb holds only in-frame clones, not every one. The sample holds fewer than 25,000 clones, approximately 91% seen once. J lost 3 bases, V lost 3 bases, and 14 bases had no gene match. This CDR3 contains 18 residues. Germline V lookup: CDR1 SEHNR, CDR2 FQNEAQ (reference sequence). Sequences were derived from CD4+ or CD8+ T cells sorted from blood, sampled in a trial of the OX40 agonist ivuxolimab. The clonotype comes from an adult with an advanced solid tumor such as melanoma, head and neck, liver or kidney cancer. The V and J genes are TRBV7-9 and TRBJ2-7; 10 bases align to TRBD2. The CDR3 nucleotides are TGTGCCAGCAGCTTGACTGTTAGCGGGAGGCAACCACACTACGAGCAGTACTTC. Amino acids: CASSLTVSGRQPHYEQYF.